The clone carrying this T cell receptor beta chain was recorded many times. The antigen remains unidentified. The sample is drawn from a study of identical twins. Findings of the study overall: Within twin pairs, the out-of-frame alpha sequences they shared showed excess low generation probability. There is a chance that invariant MAIT and iNKT cells partially muddied zero-insertion analyses.

The CDR3 spans 16 residues. V was trimmed by 0 bases and J by 6 bases, leaving 18 bases between them. The germline V gene encodes CDR1 DFQATT and CDR2 SNEGSKA (reference sequence). Template switching supplied a universal primer site; unique molecular identifiers were carried on the cDNA. TCRdb reanalysed the 5' RACE reads using MiXCR and keeps one entry per CDR3 protein. The sample yields hundreds of thousands of distinct CDR3 sequences, 5.5% to 6.5% seen once. This sequence joins TRBV20-1 and TRBJ2-1; tentatively, D is TRBD1 (5 bases). Specimen: naive T cells sorted from blood. This TCR derives from a man in his late teens or twenties in good health. The CDR3 sequence is CSARDYRPLRINEQFF. Written as DNA, the CDR3 is TGCAGTGCTAGAGATTACAGGCCCCTCCGCATCAATGAGCAGTTCTTC.